This T cell receptor (beta chain) was identified in a study of cytomegalovirus exposure and HLA in healthy donors. Study-wide results and limits: Among donors in an Asian-associated ancestry cluster, a later analysis reportedly found fewer N-insertions than the roughly 700-donor mean.

On this clone itself: Its antigen remains unidentified.

This PCR relied on a set of 60 Vbeta primers and 13 Jbeta primers. TCRdb's table, derived via immunoSEQ multiplex PCR, lists solely in-frame clones and lacks some. The table lists under 200,000 clones, around 79% of them singletons. Trimming pared 3 bases from V and 5 bases from J, leaving 24 bases between. The germline CDR1 and CDR2 sequences are LNHDA and SQIVND (reference sequence). The CDR3 totals 18 residues. The origin of this receptor is a female donor in good health and CMV-seronegative. The sequenced material came from PBMCs. The chain recombines TRBV19 with TRBJ2-3; maybe TRBD1 (5 bases). CDR3 sequence (DNA): TGTGCCAGTAGTATGTTAAGGCTTAGGGTAGAAGGGGAAGATACGCAGTATTTT. This sequence encodes CASSMLRLRVEGEDTQYF.